A selection of T cell receptor beta chains follows, all from one sample in a study of blood T cell repertoires in COVID-19. Measured with immunoSEQ multiplex PCR; TCRdb has only the in-frame clones, and not every one. The sample yields some 250,000 clones, about 76% seen once. Sequencing was carried out using peripheral blood. All receptors derive from a woman in her sixties with active or convalescent COVID-19. Both conserved end residues are trimmed from each CDR3. Clone size appears in some rows only: once, few, many, or a class for an expanded clone.

>TRBJ2-6|TRBV5-1|once
ASSWRSGANVLT
>TRBJ2-1|TRBV5-1|.
ASSVVLLSGGSNEQF
>TRBJ2-2|TRBV14|once
ASSQVPRGFTGELF
>TRBJ2-7|TRBV5-6|.
ASSRDRGTFEQY
>TRBJ2-3|TRBV4-3|once
ASSQDPSLAGASTQY
>TRBJ2-3|TRBV18|many
ASFLSGDPTDTQY
>TRBJ1-6|TRBV9|once
ASSPPGRNSPLH
>TRBJ2-5|TRBV10-3|.
AISRGDGREGETQY
>TRBJ1-1|TRBV7-3|once
ASSPSFDFGTEAF
>TRBJ1-6|TRBV7-9|.
ASSLDTGGYNSPLH
>TRBJ2-2|TRBV19|.
ASRTGMNTGELF